This record looks at one T cell receptor beta chain sequence and its context. This entry comes from a study of blood T cell repertoires in COVID-19. Study information: Sites across the United States, Italy and Spain contributed samples from acute and convalescent COVID-19. PBMCs, B-cell-depleted T cells, or T cells provided the cDNA or gDNA that made up the material.

With 6 bases removed from V and 2 bases from J, the gap between germline ends came to 8 bases. This CDR3 spans 12 amino acids. Source study methods: Reference gene primer amplification gave nucleated cell count estimates. Generated by immunoSEQ multiplex PCR, the TCRdb table keeps only in-frame clones and is missing some. V and J calls and clone size are as listed in that table; D and trimming were resolved from the DNA. The table has more than 100,000 clones, about nine tenths seen once. The sequence came from a man in his forties with acute or convalescent COVID-19. The chain couples TRBV12-3 or TRBV12-4 to TRBJ2-7, with a weak D call TRBD1 (6 bases). Sequenced sample: peripheral blood. The CDR3 DNA follows: TGTGCCAGCAGAGGGGGTCCCTACGAGCAGTACTTC. This translates into CASRGGPYEQYF.